These T cell receptor beta chains were read from a single sample in a study of shared clonotypes between healthy human individuals. Some clones are missing from TCRdb's copy, which holds only in-frame ones; the method was immunoSEQ multiplex PCR. The sample has about 480,000 clones; 75% to 80% are singletons. The material sequenced was PBMCs. The receptor source for this set is a woman aged 40 to 50 in good health. Some clones in this sample may be carry-over from other donors' samples. The CDR3 runs from the conserved cysteine through the conserved F or W. D genes are given only for firm matches. Rows give clone size only sometimes, using once, few, many, or a class for an expanded clone.

CDR3 length: 16
D gene: .
J gene: TRBJ2-5
V gene: TRBV9
clone size: .
CDR3 DNA: TGTGCCAGCAGCGGCACAGGGTGGTGGGGTCAAGAGACCCAGTACTTC
CDR3 protein: CASSGTGWWGQETQYF

CDR3 length: 16
D gene: TRBD1
J gene: TRBJ1-2
V gene: TRBV6-6
clone size: many
CDR3 DNA: TGTGCCAGCAGTCCAAACCACCCGGGACAGGGACCTGGCTACACCTTC
CDR3 protein: CASSPNHPGQGPGYTF

CDR3 length: 16
D gene: .
J gene: TRBJ2-1
V gene: TRBV27
clone size: .
CDR3 DNA: TGTGCCAGCGCCGACACGTACCCGATTGCCTACAATGAGCAGTTCTTC
CDR3 protein: CASADTYPIAYNEQFF

CDR3 length: 16
D gene: TRBD2
J gene: TRBJ2-5
V gene: TRBV5-1
clone size: .
CDR3 DNA: TGCGCCAGCAGCTTGGCAACTAGCGGGAGGGCAGAGACCCAGTACTTC
CDR3 protein: CASSLATSGRAETQYF

CDR3 length: 14
D gene: .
J gene: TRBJ1-4
V gene: TRBV30
clone size: .
CDR3 DNA: TGTGCCTGGAATCCCGACAGGCGGGGGGAAAAACTGTTTTTT
CDR3 protein: CAWNPDRRGEKLFF

CDR3 length: 18
D gene: TRBD2
J gene: TRBJ2-2
V gene: TRBV7-9
clone size: .
CDR3 DNA: TGTGCCAGCAGCCGGTCATTCGGACTAGCGGAGAACACCGGGGAGCTGTTTTTT
CDR3 protein: CASSRSFGLAENTGELFF

CDR3 length: 12
D gene: .
J gene: TRBJ2-3
V gene: TRBV28
clone size: .
CDR3 DNA: TGTGCCAGTAACCCCAGACCAGATACGCAGTATTTT
CDR3 protein: CASNPRPDTQYF

CDR3 length: 19
D gene: .
J gene: TRBJ2-1
V gene: TRBV11-2
clone size: .
CDR3 DNA: TGTGCCAGCATCTCGGATTTCACAATAGCGGCCCCCAACTACAATGAGCAGTTCTTC
CDR3 protein: CASISDFTIAAPNYNEQFF

CDR3 length: 12
D gene: .
J gene: TRBJ2-7
V gene: TRBV5-6
clone size: .
CDR3 DNA: TGTGCCAGCCCCCACAGGGAGGACGAGCAGTACTTC
CDR3 protein: CASPHREDEQYF

CDR3 length: 17
D gene: .
J gene: TRBJ2-1
V gene: TRBV29-1
clone size: .
CDR3 DNA: TGCAGCGCAGCCCGGCAGGGCCCCACCTTCTCCTACAATGAGCAGTTCTTC
CDR3 protein: CSAARQGPTFSYNEQFF

CDR3 length: 22
D gene: TRBD1
J gene: TRBJ2-7
V gene: TRBV6-4
clone size: .
CDR3 DNA: TGTGCCAGCAGTGACTTGACATCTGCGGTGGGACAGGGACCCACCCGATCCTACGAGCAGTACTTC
CDR3 protein: CASSDLTSAVGQGPTRSYEQYF

CDR3 length: 14
D gene: TRBD2
J gene: TRBJ2-2
V gene: TRBV9
clone size: .
CDR3 DNA: TGTGCCAGCAGCGTTAGCGGGGGCCGGGGGGAGCTGTTTTTT
CDR3 protein: CASSVSGGRGELFF

CDR3 length: 14
D gene: TRBD1
J gene: TRBJ1-2
V gene: TRBV29-1
clone size: few
CDR3 DNA: TGCAGCGTTGGGGACAGGGCCACTAACTATGGCTACACCTTC
CDR3 protein: CSVGDRATNYGYTF

CDR3 length: 15
D gene: .
J gene: TRBJ2-7
V gene: TRBV7-9
clone size: .
CDR3 DNA: TGTGCCAGCAGCTTATCGGTTGGCTTAACCTACGAGCAGTACTTC
CDR3 protein: CASSLSVGLTYEQYF

CDR3 length: 15
D gene: TRBD1
J gene: TRBJ1-1
V gene: TRBV5-1
clone size: .
CDR3 DNA: TGCGCCAGCAGATTGAGACAGGGACGGGACACTGAAGCTTTCTTT
CDR3 protein: CASRLRQGRDTEAFF

CDR3 length: 17
D gene: .
J gene: TRBJ1-3
V gene: TRBV28
clone size: .
CDR3 DNA: TGTGCCAGCAGCTGGGTAGGCCAGGACCACTCTGGAAACACCATATATTTT
CDR3 protein: CASSWVGQDHSGNTIYF

CDR3 length: 15
D gene: .
J gene: TRBJ1-4
V gene: TRBV7-6
clone size: .
CDR3 DNA: TGTGCCAGCAGCCGGGACGGCGGGGGTAATGAAAAACTGTTTTTT
CDR3 protein: CASSRDGGGNEKLFF

CDR3 length: 16
D gene: TRBD1
J gene: TRBJ1-3
V gene: TRBV18
clone size: .
CDR3 DNA: TGTGCCAGCTCACCGACAGGGCGGGAAGCTGGAAACACCATATATTTT
CDR3 protein: CASSPTGREAGNTIYF

CDR3 length: 14
D gene: TRBD1
J gene: TRBJ2-1
V gene: TRBV7-9
clone size: .
CDR3 DNA: TGTGCCAGCAGCGAGACAGGGGGCGGGGGCGAGCAGTTCTTC
CDR3 protein: CASSETGGGGEQFF

CDR3 length: 16
D gene: .
J gene: TRBJ2-1
V gene: TRBV5-1
clone size: .
CDR3 DNA: TGCGCCAGCAGCCCTGGGGCAGGGGGGAACCACAATGAGCAGTTCTTC
CDR3 protein: CASSPGAGGNHNEQFF

CDR3 length: 14
D gene: .
J gene: TRBJ2-7
V gene: TRBV7-9
clone size: .
CDR3 DNA: TGTGCCAGCAGGGAGGACAGTAACTCCTACGAGCAGTACTTC
CDR3 protein: CASREDSNSYEQYF

CDR3 length: 14
D gene: .
J gene: TRBJ1-2
V gene: TRBV6-6
clone size: .
CDR3 DNA: TGTGCCAGCAGTAACCCGACAGAGAACTATGGCTACACCTTC
CDR3 protein: CASSNPTENYGYTF

CDR3 length: 15
D gene: .
J gene: TRBJ1-4
V gene: TRBV7-2
clone size: .
CDR3 DNA: TGTGCCAGCAGCTTAGTCAGAGGGAGAGATGAAAAACTGTTTTTT
CDR3 protein: CASSLVRGRDEKLFF

CDR3 length: 15
D gene: .
J gene: TRBJ2-5
V gene: TRBV7-8
clone size: once
CDR3 DNA: TGTGCCAGCAGCTTATCCTGGTCTCACGATGGGACCCAGTACTTC
CDR3 protein: CASSLSWSHDGTQYF

CDR3 length: 13
D gene: TRBD2
J gene: TRBJ2-3
V gene: TRBV7-9
clone size: .
CDR3 DNA: TGTGCCAGCCTTCTAGCGGGGGCAGATACGCAGTATTTT
CDR3 protein: CASLLAGADTQYF

CDR3 length: 16
D gene: .
J gene: TRBJ2-1
V gene: TRBV27
clone size: .
CDR3 DNA: TGTGCCAGCAGTTCGGGACATACCACTAGGGCTAATGAGCAGTTCTTC
CDR3 protein: CASSSGHTTRANEQFF

CDR3 length: 14
D gene: .
J gene: TRBJ2-1
V gene: TRBV7-8
clone size: .
CDR3 DNA: TGTGCCAGCAGCTTCCGGGGATCCTACAATGAGCAGTTCTTC
CDR3 protein: CASSFRGSYNEQFF

CDR3 length: 15
D gene: .
J gene: TRBJ2-7
V gene: TRBV6-4
clone size: .
CDR3 DNA: TGTGCCAGCAGTGACAGACAGAACAACTCCTACGAGCAGTACTTC
CDR3 protein: CASSDRQNNSYEQYF

CDR3 length: 13
D gene: TRBD2
J gene: TRBJ2-5
V gene: TRBV28
clone size: once
CDR3 DNA: TGTGCCAGCAGACGGACTAGGGAAGAGATCCAGTACTTC
CDR3 protein: CASRRTREEIQYF

CDR3 length: 13
D gene: TRBD1
J gene: TRBJ2-1
V gene: TRBV7-2
clone size: .
CDR3 DNA: TGTGCCAGCGGGCGGACAGGGAAGAATGAGCAGTTCTTC
CDR3 protein: CASGRTGKNEQFF

CDR3 length: 16
D gene: TRBD1
J gene: TRBJ2-5
V gene: TRBV19
clone size: .
CDR3 DNA: TGTGCCAGTAGTATTTATACAGGGGGCTTCGGAGAGACCCAGTACTTC
CDR3 protein: CASSIYTGGFGETQYF

CDR3 length: 17
D gene: .
J gene: TRBJ2-5
V gene: TRBV5-6
clone size: .
CDR3 DNA: TGTGCCAGCAGCTTGAGTAAGGGGATAAGGAGTGAAGAGACCCAGTACTTC
CDR3 protein: CASSLSKGIRSEETQYF

CDR3 length: 12
D gene: .
J gene: TRBJ1-2
V gene: TRBV28
clone size: many
CDR3 DNA: TGTGCCACCGAACTCAACCTCCTTGGCTACACCTTC
CDR3 protein: CATELNLLGYTF

CDR3 length: 17
D gene: .
J gene: TRBJ1-1
V gene: TRBV7-9
clone size: .
CDR3 DNA: TGTGCCAGCAGCCTCGACCGTTGGGGCATCTCCAACACTGAAGCTTTCTTT
CDR3 protein: CASSLDRWGISNTEAFF

CDR3 length: 12
D gene: .
J gene: TRBJ1-2
V gene: TRBV7-9
clone size: few
CDR3 DNA: TGTGCCAGCACCCCAGGGGACTATGGCTACACCTTC
CDR3 protein: CASTPGDYGYTF

CDR3 length: 14
D gene: .
J gene: TRBJ2-7
V gene: TRBV6-6
clone size: .
CDR3 DNA: TGTGCCAGCAGTTACGGGACAAGGGGCAACGAGCAGTACTTC
CDR3 protein: CASSYGTRGNEQYF

CDR3 length: 16
D gene: TRBD2
J gene: TRBJ2-5
V gene: TRBV9
clone size: .
CDR3 DNA: TGTGCCAGCAGCGTAGAGGGTAGCGGGAGTTGGGAGACCCAGTACTTC
CDR3 protein: CASSVEGSGSWETQYF

CDR3 length: 15
D gene: .
J gene: TRBJ2-7
V gene: TRBV11-2
clone size: .
CDR3 DNA: TGTGCCAGCAGCTTAATGGCAGAAAGCTCCTACGAGCAGTACTTC
CDR3 protein: CASSLMAESSYEQYF

CDR3 length: 16
D gene: .
J gene: TRBJ2-2
V gene: TRBV15
clone size: .
CDR3 DNA: TGTGCCACCAGCAGAGATTTCGGGCCGAACACCGGGGAGCTGTTTTTT
CDR3 protein: CATSRDFGPNTGELFF

CDR3 length: 14
D gene: .
J gene: TRBJ2-7
V gene: TRBV10-1
clone size: .
CDR3 DNA: TGCGCCAGCAGTGAGAATCTTCAGGGGGGCGAGCAGTACTTC
CDR3 protein: CASSENLQGGEQYF

CDR3 length: 13
D gene: TRBD2
J gene: TRBJ2-7
V gene: TRBV28
clone size: few
CDR3 DNA: TGTGCCAGCAATCCGGGACTATCCTACGAGCAGTACTTC
CDR3 protein: CASNPGLSYEQYF

CDR3 length: 16
D gene: .
J gene: TRBJ1-2
V gene: TRBV28
clone size: .
CDR3 DNA: TGTGCCAGCAGTTCGAGTGGGAGGGACGGGTTGGATGGCTACACCTTC
CDR3 protein: CASSSSGRDGLDGYTF

CDR3 length: 13
D gene: .
J gene: TRBJ1-2
V gene: TRBV19
clone size: .
CDR3 DNA: TGTGCCAGTAGTATAGCGACAGCTGCCGGCTACACCTTC
CDR3 protein: CASSIATAAGYTF

CDR3 length: 14
D gene: .
J gene: TRBJ2-2
V gene: TRBV28
clone size: .
CDR3 DNA: TGTGCCACCACCTGGGGGGTGAACACCGGGGAGCTGTTTTTT
CDR3 protein: CATTWGVNTGELFF

CDR3 length: 17
D gene: .
J gene: TRBJ2-1
V gene: TRBV7-2
clone size: .
CDR3 DNA: TGTGCCAGCAGCTTAGCACGGTGGACTAAGGATGGGAATGAGCAGTTCTTC
CDR3 protein: CASSLARWTKDGNEQFF

CDR3 length: 15
D gene: TRBD1
J gene: TRBJ1-5
V gene: TRBV30
clone size: few
CDR3 DNA: TGTGCCTGGACCCGCCCCGGACAGGGGAACCTGCCCCAGCATTTT
CDR3 protein: CAWTRPGQGNLPQHF

CDR3 length: 12
D gene: .
J gene: TRBJ2-7
V gene: TRBV12-5
clone size: .
CDR3 DNA: TGTGCTAGTGGTCCCACGGCCTACGAGCAGTACTTC
CDR3 protein: CASGPTAYEQYF

CDR3 length: 14
D gene: TRBD1
J gene: TRBJ1-3
V gene: TRBV5-1
clone size: .
CDR3 DNA: TGCGCCAGCAGCCTGACAGGGATCGGAAACACCATATATTTT
CDR3 protein: CASSLTGIGNTIYF

CDR3 length: 15
D gene: .
J gene: TRBJ1-2
V gene: TRBV28
clone size: .
CDR3 DNA: TGTGCCAGCAGTTTCGTCGGGGGATTTGACTATGGCTACACCTTC
CDR3 protein: CASSFVGGFDYGYTF

CDR3 length: 16
D gene: .
J gene: TRBJ1-3
V gene: TRBV2
clone size: once
CDR3 DNA: TGTGCCAGCAGTGAAGGCCCGGGGGCTCCTGGAAACACCATATATTTT
CDR3 protein: CASSEGPGAPGNTIYF

CDR3 length: 13
D gene: .
J gene: TRBJ2-5
V gene: TRBV27
clone size: .
CDR3 DNA: TGTGCCAGCAGTTCTATAGAGCAGGAGACCCAGTACTTC
CDR3 protein: CASSSIEQETQYF